The 28 T cell receptor beta chains given below trace back to one sample, sequenced in a study of blood T cell repertoires in COVID-19. The protocol was immunoSEQ multiplex PCR, while the TCRdb copy is restricted to in-frame clones and leaves out a portion. The profile shows some 150,000 clones, roughly 90% of them singletons. Sequenced material: peripheral blood. These receptors were taken from a woman aged 60-70 years with active or convalescent COVID-19.

The V and J genes are TRBV7-2 and TRBJ1-5; TRBD1 matches at 8 bases. Germline values: CDR1 SGHTA, CDR2 FQGNSA. The junction had 7 bases not matched to a gene; V was cut back by 5 bases and J by 7 bases. The CDR3 is made up of 14 amino acids. This chain's CDR3 is CASSPRTGRQPQHF. The CDR3 bases are TGTGCCAGCAGCCCCCGGACAGGGAGGCAGCCCCAGCATTTT.

The gene calls are TRBV2 and TRBJ2-5; TRBD1 aligns across 9 bases. The J segment lost 2 bases and the V segment lost 6 bases, leaving 7 bases of the junction unmatched. This CDR3 region has 15 residues. The germline V gene encodes CDR1 SNHLY and CDR2 FYNNEI. The CDR3 DNA sequence: TGTGCCAGCAGAGCTGGGACAGGGCCTCAAGAGACCCAGTACTTC. Protein sequence: CASRAGTGPQETQYF.

This sequence joins TRBV30 and TRBJ1-2; possibly TRBD1 for D (6 bases). Per the germline V gene, CDR1 is GTSNPN and CDR2 is SVGIG (reference sequence). This CDR3 region has 13 residues. With 2 bases removed from V and 6 bases from J, the gap between germline ends came to 13 bases. The chain's CDR3 is CAWSKKQGNGYTF. DNA of the CDR3: TGTGCCTGGAGTAAAAAACAGGGTAATGGCTACACCTTC.

The chain employs TRBV5-6 and TRBJ1-2; no clear D. Germline V gene lookup returns CDR1 SGHDT and CDR2 YYEEEE. The CDR3 consists of 15 residues. The ends were cut back, 5 bases at V and 7 bases at J, with 21 bases in the middle. The CDR3 region has the DNA TGTGCCAGCAGATCATTGGGTGAGGGATTGACTGGCTACACCTTC. Protein product: CASRSLGEGLTGYTF.

The chain couples TRBV12-5 to TRBJ2-7; 8 bases are a match to TRBD1. The CDR3 runs to 16 residues. V was clipped by 6 bases and J by 2 bases; unmatched bases: 12. CDR1 is LGHNT, CDR2 FRNRAP, per germline. CDR3 nucleotides: TGTGCTAGTGGAAAATGGACAGGGAGTTCCACCTACGAGCAGTACTTC. Its protein is CASGKWTGSSTYEQYF.

The rearrangement links TRBV6-6 to TRBJ1-6, with 11 positions matching TRBD1. Unmatched junction bases numbered 9, after V lost 5 bases and J lost 12 bases. The CDR3 is made up of 15 amino acids. Germline V lookup: CDR1 MNHNY, CDR2 SVGAGI (reference sequence). The CDR3 bases are TGTGCCAGCAGTGAGCGGACAGGGGGCCGAGAACCCCTCCACTTT. It is translated as CASSERTGGREPLHF.

The gene calls are TRBV10-1 and TRBJ1-3; D unresolved. Germline CDR1 is WNHNN and CDR2 is SYGVQD (reference sequence). This CDR3 region has 13 residues. Between the trimmed V and J ends, which lost 3 bases and 3 bases, there was a span of 6 bases. The DNA of the CDR3 is TGCGCCAGCAGTGACACTGGTGGAAACACCATATATTTT. Residues: CASSDTGGNTIYF.

This chain links TRBV18 with TRBJ1-1; TRBD1 agrees at 7 bases. Germline trimming cut 6 bases from V and 5 bases from J; bases unmatched to any gene: 3. The V gene's germline CDR1 is KGHSH and CDR2 LQKENI. This CDR3 comprises 12 residues. The CDR3 sequence: CASSSGGTEAFF. CDR3 coding DNA: TGTGCCAGCTCGTCAGGGGGAACTGAAGCTTTCTTT.

The V call is TRBV24-1, the J call TRBJ2-7; 9 positions match TRBD2. Germline V gene sequence: CDR1 KGHDR, CDR2 SFDVKD. V lost 0 bases and J lost 4; bases outside the gene matches: 3. The CDR3 extends over 15 amino acids. The CDR3 coding sequence is TGTGCCACCAGTGATTTGCACAGCGGGGGGTACGAGCAGTACTTC. Its translation: CATSDLHSGGYEQYF.

The V gene is TRBV12-3 or TRBV12-4, the J gene TRBJ1-2; 9 nucleotides match TRBD1. J gave up 8 bases and V 2 bases, and 3 bases lay outside the gene matches. This CDR3 has 13 residues. In nucleotides, the CDR3 is TGTGCCAGCAGTTTACCACAGGGGGCGGGCTACACCTTC. Its translation: CASSLPQGAGYTF.

This chain connects TRBV4-1 to TRBJ2-3, with 9 bases aligning to TRBD2. The CDR3 sequence is 15 residues long. V lost 4 bases and J lost 2; bases outside the gene matches: 4. Germline-derived CDR1 and CDR2 are MGHRA and YSYEKL. As DNA, the CDR3 is TGCGCCAGCAGCCTCCGGACTAGCGACACAGATACGCAGTATTTT. Residues: CASSLRTSDTDTQYF.

The V gene is TRBV5-1, the J gene TRBJ2-1, with D perhaps TRBD1 (5 bases). The V gene lost 0 bases and the J gene lost 2 bases, with 9 bases spanning the gap. The CDR3 spans 15 residues. Germline V gene lookup returns CDR1 SGHRS and CDR2 YFSETQ. This CDR3 reads CASSLVAGTYNEQFF. As DNA, the CDR3 is TGCGCCAGCAGCTTGGTAGCAGGGACCTACAATGAGCAGTTCTTC.

This clone was seen a single time. This sequence joins TRBV6-5 and TRBJ2-7; 7 nucleotides line up with TRBD1. The CDR3 is made up of 12 amino acids. Germline CDR1 is MNHEY and CDR2 is SVGAGI. The ends lost 6 bases at V and 7 bases at J; junction bases unmatched: 6. DNA for the CDR3: TGTGCCAGCAGACAGATACAGGGGGAGCAGTACTTC. Protein: CASRQIQGEQYF.

The chain has TRBV13 and TRBJ1-6; D is undetermined. Trimming stripped 2 bases from V and 8 bases from J, with 10 bases between. Germline values: CDR1 PRHDT, CDR2 FYEKMQ (reference sequence). The CDR3 length is 14 residues. Here the CDR3 DNA reads TGTGCCAGCAGCTTATACCCGGTGGATTCACCCCTCCACTTT. Translated: CASSLYPVDSPLHF.

This clone was detected a few times. V gene TRBV2 combines with J gene TRBJ2-6, with D tentatively TRBD1 (6 bases). The CDR3 has 15 amino acids. From germline, CDR1 is SNHLY and CDR2 FYNNEI. Trimming removed 7 bases at V and 1 base at J, with 11 bases between. The CDR3 sequence is CASTKQGSGANVLTF. The CDR3, as DNA: TGTGCCAGCACTAAACAGGGTTCTGGGGCCAACGTCCTGACTTTC.

This chain uses TRBV10-3 with TRBJ2-1, with 11 bases fitting TRBD2. The ends lost 4 bases at V and 4 bases at J; junction bases unmatched: 18. This CDR3 contains 20 residues. In germline, CDR1 is ENHRY, CDR2 SYGVKD. The CDR3 is CAISGQASGGPTNLYNEQFF. The CDR3 DNA follows: TGTGCCATCAGTGGCCAGGCTAGCGGGGGGCCGACTAATCTATACAATGAGCAGTTCTTC.

The rearrangement uses TRBV14 and TRBJ1-6; D is unclear. Germline loops: CDR1 SGHDN, CDR2 FVKESK. There are 15 residues in the CDR3. V was trimmed by 0 bases and J by 7 bases, leaving 10 bases between them. CDR3 protein: CASSQEGRLNSPLHF. The CDR3 nucleotides are TGTGCCAGCAGCCAAGAGGGGAGACTGAATTCACCCCTCCACTTT.

This rearrangement joins TRBV10-2 to TRBJ1-3; unclear D gene. CDR1 and CDR2 from the germline V gene are WSHSY and SAAADI. Trimming cost V 8 bases and J 3 bases, with 5 bases left between them. This CDR3 contains 11 residues. CDR3 amino acids: CASRDGNTIYF. CDR3 bases: TGCGCCAGCCGAGATGGAAACACCATATATTTT.

The chain links TRBV6-2 or TRBV6-3 to TRBJ2-3; D might be TRBD1 (6 bases). CDR1 and CDR2 (germline): MNHEY, SVGEGT. Between the trimmed V and J ends, which lost 5 bases and 0 bases, there was a span of 15 bases. This CDR3 spans 16 amino acids. The CDR3 coding sequence is TGTGCCAGCAGTAAACGCCGGGACAAGAGCACAGATACGCAGTATTTT. It codes for CASSKRRDKSTDTQYF.

The chain recombines TRBV19 with TRBJ2-2, with D possibly TRBD1 on 6 matching bases. Per the germline V gene, CDR1 is LNHDA and CDR2 is SQIVND (reference sequence). The CDR3 has 17 amino acids. The V end lost 3 bases, the J end lost 0 bases, and 14 bases lay between the germline ends. The CDR3 nucleotides are TGTGCCAGTAGTATTGGGGCAGGGGATTCGAACACCGGGGAGCTGTTTTTT. This sequence encodes CASSIGAGDSNTGELFF. The full variable domain, its missing parts supplied by reference TRBV19 and TRBJ2-2, is DGGITQSPKYLFRKEGQNVTLSCEQNLNHDAMYWYRQDPGQGLRLIYYSQIVNDFQKGDIAEGYSVSREKKESFPLTVTSAQKNPTAFYLCASSIGAGDSNTGELFFGEGSRLTVL.

V and J are TRBV7-8 and TRBJ2-7; 10 bases agree with TRBD1. This CDR3 contains 15 residues. The trim removed 7 bases at V and 3 bases at J, leaving 9 bases unmatched. Germline V gives CDR1 SGHVS, CDR2 FQNEAQ. The CDR3: CASKELGTGVYEQYF. The DNA for the CDR3 is TGTGCCAGCAAAGAACTAGGGACAGGGGTCTACGAGCAGTACTTC.

The gene calls are TRBV7-2 and TRBJ1-2; D unclear. The CDR3 runs to 14 residues. Germline CDR1 is SGHTA and CDR2 is FQGNSA. The germline V and J ends were trimmed by 1 base and 0 bases, with 6 bases remaining between them. Here the CDR3 reads CASSLGRSNYGYTF. DNA of the CDR3: TGTGCCAGCAGCTTAGGCAGATCTAACTATGGCTACACCTTC.

CDR3 DNA sequence: TGTGCCACCAGTGATTCGGGACTAATCGGAGATACGCAGTATTTT. Protein sequence: CATSDSGLIGDTQYF. V usage is TRBV24-1 and J usage is TRBJ2-3; 7 bases agree with TRBD2. The CDR3 has 15 amino acids. V gave up 2 bases and J gave up 5 bases; unmatched junction bases: 6. CDR1 is KGHDR, CDR2 SFDVKD, per germline.

This clone was counted once. The rearrangement joins TRBV24-1 to TRBJ1-2; maybe TRBD1 (6 bases). CDR1 is KGHDR, CDR2 SFDVKD, per germline. The CDR3 totals 13 residues. V lost 7 bases, J lost 8 bases, and 16 bases lay in between. CDR3 coding DNA: TGTGCCACCAGCCCGGGGGGGGCTGAGGGCTACACCTTC. It specifies CATSPGGAEGYTF.

The chain links TRBV7-9 to TRBJ1-1; 7 positions match TRBD1. Germline loops: CDR1 SEHNR, CDR2 FQNEAQ (reference sequence). Losses at the gene ends were 3 bases for V and 5 bases for J; bases not matched to a gene: 6. The CDR3 sequence is 14 residues long. CDR3 sequence: CASSFTGVGTEAFF. CDR3 bases: TGTGCCAGCAGCTTTACAGGGGTCGGAACTGAAGCTTTCTTT. Based on the CDR3 plus reference TRBV7-9 and TRBJ1-1, the full variable domain is DTGVSQNPRHKITKRGQNVTFRCDPISEHNRLYWYRQTLGQGPEFLTYFQNEAQLEKSRLLSDRFSAERPKGSFSTLEIQRTEQGDSAMYLCASSFTGVGTEAFFGQGTRLTVV.

CDR3: CASIPSGVNTGELFF. For the CDR3, the DNA is TGTGCCAGCATCCCTAGCGGGGTGAACACCGGGGAGCTGTTTTTT. This chain uses TRBV2 with TRBJ2-2; 9 bases fit TRBD2. In germline, CDR1 is SNHLY, CDR2 FYNNEI. V lost 7 bases, J lost 1 base, and 4 bases stayed unmatched. The CDR3 contains 15 residues.

This clone was recorded only once. This rearrangement joins TRBV14 to TRBJ1-1, with 7 bases fitting TRBD1. After removal of 3 bases from V and 4 bases from J, the junction contained 5 bases not matched to a gene. The CDR3 has 14 residues. CDR1 and CDR2 (germline): SGHDN, FVKESK. This CDR3 reads CASSQQGGGTEAFF. The CDR3 DNA reads TGTGCCAGCAGCCAGCAGGGGGGAGGCACTGAAGCTTTCTTT.

This clone was detected only a few times. V usage is TRBV5-1 and J usage is TRBJ1-2; 8 bases are a match to TRBD1. J lost 2 bases, V lost 0 bases, and 18 bases had no gene match. The germline V gene has CDR1 SGHRS and CDR2 YFSETQ. The length of the CDR3 is 20 residues. The CDR3 DNA reads as TGCGCCAGCAGCTTGGCCGGGGTCGGGACAGGTAAACGGCCAAACTATGGCTACACCTTC. Amino acids: CASSLAGVGTGKRPNYGYTF.